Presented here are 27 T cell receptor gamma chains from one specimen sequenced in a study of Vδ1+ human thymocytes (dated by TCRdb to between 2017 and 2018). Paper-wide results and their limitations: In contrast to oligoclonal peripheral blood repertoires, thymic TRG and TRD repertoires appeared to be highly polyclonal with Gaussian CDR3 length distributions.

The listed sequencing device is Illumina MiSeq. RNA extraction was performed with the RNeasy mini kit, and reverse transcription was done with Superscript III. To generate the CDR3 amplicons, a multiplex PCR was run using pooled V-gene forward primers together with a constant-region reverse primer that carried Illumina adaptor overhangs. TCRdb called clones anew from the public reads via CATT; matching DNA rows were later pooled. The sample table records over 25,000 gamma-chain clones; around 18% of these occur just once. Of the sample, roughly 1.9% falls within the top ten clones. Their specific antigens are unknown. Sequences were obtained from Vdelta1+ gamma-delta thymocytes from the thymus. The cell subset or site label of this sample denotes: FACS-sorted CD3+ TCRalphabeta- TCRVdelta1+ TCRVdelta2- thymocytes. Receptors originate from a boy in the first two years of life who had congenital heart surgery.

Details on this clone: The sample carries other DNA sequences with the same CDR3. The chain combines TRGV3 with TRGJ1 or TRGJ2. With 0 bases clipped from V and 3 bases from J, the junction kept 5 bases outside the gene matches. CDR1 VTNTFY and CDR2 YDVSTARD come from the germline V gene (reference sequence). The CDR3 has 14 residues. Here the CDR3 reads CATWDRPRYYKKLF. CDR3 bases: TGTGCCACCTGGGACAGGCCCCGTTATTATAAGAAACTCTTT.

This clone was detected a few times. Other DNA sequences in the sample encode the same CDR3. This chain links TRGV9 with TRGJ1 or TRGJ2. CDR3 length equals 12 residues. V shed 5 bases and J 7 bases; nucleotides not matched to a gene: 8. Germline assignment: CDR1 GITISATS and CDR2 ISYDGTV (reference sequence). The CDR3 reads CALWALGYKKLF. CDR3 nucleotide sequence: TGTGCCTTGTGGGCGTTGGGCTATAAGAAACTCTTT.

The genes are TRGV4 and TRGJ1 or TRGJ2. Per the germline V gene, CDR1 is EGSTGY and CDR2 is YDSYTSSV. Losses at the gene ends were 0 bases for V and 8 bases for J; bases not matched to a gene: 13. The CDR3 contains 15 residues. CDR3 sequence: CATWDGLNIIDKKLF. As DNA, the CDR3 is TGTGCCACCTGGGATGGGCTAAATATAATAGATAAGAAACTCTTT.

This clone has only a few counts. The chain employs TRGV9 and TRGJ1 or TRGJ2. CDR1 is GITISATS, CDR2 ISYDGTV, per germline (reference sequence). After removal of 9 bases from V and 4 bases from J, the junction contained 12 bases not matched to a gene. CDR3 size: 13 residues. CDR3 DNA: TGTGCCTTGCTGTGCTCCCTATATTATAAGAAACTCTTT. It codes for CALLCSLYYKKLF.

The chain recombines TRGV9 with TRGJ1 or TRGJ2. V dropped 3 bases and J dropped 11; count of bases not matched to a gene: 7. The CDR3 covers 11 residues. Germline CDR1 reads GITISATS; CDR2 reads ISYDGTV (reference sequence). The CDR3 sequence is CALWEMYEKLF. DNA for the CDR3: TGTGCCTTGTGGGAGATGTATGAGAAACTCTTT.

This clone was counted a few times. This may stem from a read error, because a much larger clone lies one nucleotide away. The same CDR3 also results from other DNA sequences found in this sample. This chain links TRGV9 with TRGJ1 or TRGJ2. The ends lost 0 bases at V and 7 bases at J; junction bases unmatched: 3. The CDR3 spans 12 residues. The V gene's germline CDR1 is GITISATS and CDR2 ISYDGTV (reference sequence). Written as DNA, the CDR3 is TGTGCCTTGTGGGAGGTGTCCTATAAGAAACTCTTT. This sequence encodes CALWEVSYKKLF.

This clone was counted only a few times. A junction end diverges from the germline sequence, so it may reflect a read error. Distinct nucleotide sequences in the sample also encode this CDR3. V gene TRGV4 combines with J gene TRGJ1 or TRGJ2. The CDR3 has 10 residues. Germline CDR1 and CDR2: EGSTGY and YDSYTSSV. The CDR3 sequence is CATWDAKKLF. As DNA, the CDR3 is TGTGCCACCTGGGATGCTAAGAAACTCTTC.

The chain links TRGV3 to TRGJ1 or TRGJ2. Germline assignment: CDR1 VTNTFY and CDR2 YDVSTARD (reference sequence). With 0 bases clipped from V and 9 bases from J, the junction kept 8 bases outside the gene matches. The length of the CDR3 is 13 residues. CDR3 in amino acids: CATWDRLVGKKLF. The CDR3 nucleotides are TGTGCCACCTGGGACAGGCTCGTCGGTAAGAAACTCTTT.

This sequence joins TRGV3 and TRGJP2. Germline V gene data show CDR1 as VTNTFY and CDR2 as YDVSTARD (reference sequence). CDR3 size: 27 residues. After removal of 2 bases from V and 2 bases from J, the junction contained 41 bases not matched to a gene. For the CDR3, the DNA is TGTGCCACCTGGGACAAGGCGGGGGACTTCGAATTTAAGTTGGGGGCGGTATATAGGAGTAGTGATTGGATCAAGACGTTT. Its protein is CATWDKAGDFEFKLGAVYRSSDWIKTF.

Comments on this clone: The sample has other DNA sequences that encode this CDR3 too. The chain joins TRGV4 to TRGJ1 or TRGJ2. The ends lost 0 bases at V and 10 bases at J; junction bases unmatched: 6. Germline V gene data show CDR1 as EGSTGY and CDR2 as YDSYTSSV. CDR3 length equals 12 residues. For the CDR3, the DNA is TGTGCCACCTGGGATGGGCCGAGAAAGAAACTCTTT. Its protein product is CATWDGPRKKLF.

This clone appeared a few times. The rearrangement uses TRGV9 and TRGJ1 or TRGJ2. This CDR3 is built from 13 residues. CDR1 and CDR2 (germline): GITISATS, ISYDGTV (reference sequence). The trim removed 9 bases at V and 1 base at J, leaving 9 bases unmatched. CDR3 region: CALGTFNYYKKLF. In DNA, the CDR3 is TGTGCCTTGGGGACCTTTAATTATTATAAGAAACTCTTT.

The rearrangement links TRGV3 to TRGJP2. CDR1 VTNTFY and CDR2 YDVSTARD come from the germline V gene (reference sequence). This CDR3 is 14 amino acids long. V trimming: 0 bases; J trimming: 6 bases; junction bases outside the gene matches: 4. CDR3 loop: CATWDRGRDWIKTF. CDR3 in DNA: TGTGCCACCTGGGACAGGGGTCGTGATTGGATCAAGACGTTT.

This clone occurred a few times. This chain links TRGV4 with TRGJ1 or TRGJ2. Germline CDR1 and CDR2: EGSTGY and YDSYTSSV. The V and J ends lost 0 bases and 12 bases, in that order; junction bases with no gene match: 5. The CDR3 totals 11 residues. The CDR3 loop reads CATWDGIGKLF. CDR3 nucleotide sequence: TGTGCCACCTGGGATGGGATTGGGAAACTCTTT.

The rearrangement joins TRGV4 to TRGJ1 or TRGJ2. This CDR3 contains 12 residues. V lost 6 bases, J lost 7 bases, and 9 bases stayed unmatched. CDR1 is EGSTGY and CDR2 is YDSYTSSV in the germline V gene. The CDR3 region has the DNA TGTGCCACCTGGAATTACACGTATAAGAAACTCTTT. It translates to CATWNYTYKKLF.

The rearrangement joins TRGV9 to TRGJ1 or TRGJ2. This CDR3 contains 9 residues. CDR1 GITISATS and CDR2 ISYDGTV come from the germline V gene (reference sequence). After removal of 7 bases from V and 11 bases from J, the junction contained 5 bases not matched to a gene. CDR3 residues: CALCPQKLF. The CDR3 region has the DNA TGTGCCTTGTGTCCCCAGAAACTCTTT.

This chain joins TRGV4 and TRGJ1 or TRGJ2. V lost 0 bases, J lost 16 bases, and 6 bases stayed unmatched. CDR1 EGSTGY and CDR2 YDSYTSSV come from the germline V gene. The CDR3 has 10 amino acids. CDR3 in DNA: TGTGCCACCTGGGATGGGCCGGCTCTCTTT. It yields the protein CATWDGPALF.

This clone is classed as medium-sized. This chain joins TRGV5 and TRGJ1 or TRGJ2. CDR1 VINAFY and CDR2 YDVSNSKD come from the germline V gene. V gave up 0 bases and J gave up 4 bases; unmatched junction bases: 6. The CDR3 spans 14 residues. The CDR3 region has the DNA TGTGCCACCTGGGACAGGCCGTGGTATTATAAGAAACTCTTT. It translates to CATWDRPWYYKKLF.

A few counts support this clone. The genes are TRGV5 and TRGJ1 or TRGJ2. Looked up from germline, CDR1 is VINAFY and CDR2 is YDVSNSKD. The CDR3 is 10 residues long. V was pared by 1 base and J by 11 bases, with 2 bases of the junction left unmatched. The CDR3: CATWDSQKLF. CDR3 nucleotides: TGTGCCACCTGGGACAGCCAGAAACTCTTT.

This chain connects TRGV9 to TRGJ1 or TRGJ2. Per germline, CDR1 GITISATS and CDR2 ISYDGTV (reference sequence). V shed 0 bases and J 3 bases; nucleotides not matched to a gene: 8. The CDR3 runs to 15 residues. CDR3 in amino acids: CALWEVQRPYYKKLF. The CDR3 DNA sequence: TGTGCCTTGTGGGAGGTGCAAAGACCTTATTATAAGAAACTCTTT.

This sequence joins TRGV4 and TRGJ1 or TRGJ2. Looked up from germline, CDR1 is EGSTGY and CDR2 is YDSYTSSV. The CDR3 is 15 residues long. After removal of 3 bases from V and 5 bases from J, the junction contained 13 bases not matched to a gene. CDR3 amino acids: CATWDRTLLHYKKLF. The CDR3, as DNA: TGTGCCACCTGGGATCGAACATTACTCCATTATAAGAAACTCTTT.

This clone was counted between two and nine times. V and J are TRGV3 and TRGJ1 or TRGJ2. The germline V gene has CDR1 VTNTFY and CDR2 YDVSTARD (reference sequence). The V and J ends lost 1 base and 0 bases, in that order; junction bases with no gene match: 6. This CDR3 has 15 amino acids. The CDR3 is CATWDSHSNYYKKLF. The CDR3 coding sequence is TGTGCCACCTGGGACAGCCATTCGAATTATTATAAGAAACTCTTT.

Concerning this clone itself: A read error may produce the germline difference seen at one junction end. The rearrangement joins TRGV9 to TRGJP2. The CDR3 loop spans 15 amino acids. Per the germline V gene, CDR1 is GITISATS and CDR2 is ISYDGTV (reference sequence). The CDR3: CAFWEVRGSDWIKTF. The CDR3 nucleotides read TGTGCCTTCTGGGAGGTGAGGGGTAGTGATTGGATCAAGACGTTT.

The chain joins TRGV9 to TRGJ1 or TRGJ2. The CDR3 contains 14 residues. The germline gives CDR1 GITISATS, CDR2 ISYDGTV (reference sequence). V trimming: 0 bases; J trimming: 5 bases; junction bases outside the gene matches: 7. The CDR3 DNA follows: TGTGCCTTGTGGGAGGTGCATCAGAATTATAAGAAACTCTTT. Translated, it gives CALWEVHQNYKKLF.

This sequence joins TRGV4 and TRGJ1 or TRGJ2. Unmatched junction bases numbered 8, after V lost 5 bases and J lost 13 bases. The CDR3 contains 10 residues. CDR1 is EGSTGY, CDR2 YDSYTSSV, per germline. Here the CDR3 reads CATWGYNKLF. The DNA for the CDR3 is TGTGCCACCTGGGGTTACAATAAACTCTTT.

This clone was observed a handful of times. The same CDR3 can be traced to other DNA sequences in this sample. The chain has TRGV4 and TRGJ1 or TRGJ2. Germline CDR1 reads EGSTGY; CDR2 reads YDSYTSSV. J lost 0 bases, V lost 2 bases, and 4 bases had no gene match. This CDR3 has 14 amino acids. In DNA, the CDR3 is TGTGCCACCTGGGATGATTCGAATTATTATAAGAAACTCTTT. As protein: CATWDDSNYYKKLF.

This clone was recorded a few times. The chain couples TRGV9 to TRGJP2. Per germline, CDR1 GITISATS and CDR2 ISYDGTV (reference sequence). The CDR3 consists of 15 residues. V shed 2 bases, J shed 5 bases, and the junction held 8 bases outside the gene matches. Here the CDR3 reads CALWEAHRSDWIKTF. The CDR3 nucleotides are TGTGCCTTGTGGGAGGCGCACCGGAGTGATTGGATCAAGACGTTT.

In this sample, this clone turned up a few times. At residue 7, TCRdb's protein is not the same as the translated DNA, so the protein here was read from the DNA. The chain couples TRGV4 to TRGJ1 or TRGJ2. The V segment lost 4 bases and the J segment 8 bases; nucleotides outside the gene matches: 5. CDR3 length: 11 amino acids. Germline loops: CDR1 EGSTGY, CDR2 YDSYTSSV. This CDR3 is CATWENHKKLF. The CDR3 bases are TGTGCCACCTGGGAAAATCATAAGAAACTCTTT.